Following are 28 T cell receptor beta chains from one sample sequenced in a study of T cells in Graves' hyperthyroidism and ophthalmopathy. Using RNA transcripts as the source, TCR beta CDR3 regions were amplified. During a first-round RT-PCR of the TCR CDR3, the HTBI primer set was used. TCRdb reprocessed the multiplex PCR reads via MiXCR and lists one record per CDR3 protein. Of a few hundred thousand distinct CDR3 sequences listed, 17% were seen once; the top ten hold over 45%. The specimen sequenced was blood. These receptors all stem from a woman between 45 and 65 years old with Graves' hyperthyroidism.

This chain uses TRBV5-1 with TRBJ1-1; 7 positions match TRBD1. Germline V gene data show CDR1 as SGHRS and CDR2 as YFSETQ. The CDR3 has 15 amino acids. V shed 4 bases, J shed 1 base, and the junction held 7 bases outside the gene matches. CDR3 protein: CASSTAGGTNTEAFF. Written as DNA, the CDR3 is TGCGCCAGCAGCACCGCAGGGGGAACGAACACTGAAGCTTTCTTT.

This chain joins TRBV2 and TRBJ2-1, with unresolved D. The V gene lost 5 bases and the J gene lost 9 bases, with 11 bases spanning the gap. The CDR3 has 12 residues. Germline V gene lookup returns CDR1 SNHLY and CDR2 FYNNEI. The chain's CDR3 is CASSIWRGEQFF. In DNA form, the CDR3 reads TGTGCCAGCAGTATCTGGCGCGGTGAGCAGTTCTTC.

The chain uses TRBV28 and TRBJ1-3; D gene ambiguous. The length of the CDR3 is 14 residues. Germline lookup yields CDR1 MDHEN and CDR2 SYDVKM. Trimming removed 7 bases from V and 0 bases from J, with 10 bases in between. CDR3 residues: CASTEWGSGNTIYF. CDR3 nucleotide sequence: TGTGCCAGCACCGAATGGGGCTCTGGAAACACCATATATTTT. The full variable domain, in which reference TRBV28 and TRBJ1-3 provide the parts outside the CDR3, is DVKVTQSSRYLVKRTGEKVFLECVQDMDHENMFWYRQDPGLGLRLIYFSYDVKMKEKGDIPEGYSVSREKKERFSLILESASTNQTSMYLCASTEWGSGNTIYFGEGSWLTVV.

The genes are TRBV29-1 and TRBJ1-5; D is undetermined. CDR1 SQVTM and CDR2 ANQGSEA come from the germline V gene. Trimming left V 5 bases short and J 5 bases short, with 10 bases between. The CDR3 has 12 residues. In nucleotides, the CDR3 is TGCAGCGTTAAGACCGAGGATCAGCCCCAGCATTTT. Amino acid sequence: CSVKTEDQPQHF.

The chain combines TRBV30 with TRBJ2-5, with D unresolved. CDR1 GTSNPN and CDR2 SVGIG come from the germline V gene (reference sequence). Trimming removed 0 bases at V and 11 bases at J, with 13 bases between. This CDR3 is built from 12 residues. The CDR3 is CAWSVREREQYF. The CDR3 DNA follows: TGTGCCTGGAGTGTACGAGAAAGAGAGCAGTACTTC.

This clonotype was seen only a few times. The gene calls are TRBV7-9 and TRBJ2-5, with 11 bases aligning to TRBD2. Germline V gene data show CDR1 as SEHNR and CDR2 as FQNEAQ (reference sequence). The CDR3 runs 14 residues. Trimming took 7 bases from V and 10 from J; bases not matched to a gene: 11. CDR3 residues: CASTRGLAVGDQYF. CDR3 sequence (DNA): TGTGCCAGCACCCGGGGACTAGCGGTAGGGGACCAGTACTTC.

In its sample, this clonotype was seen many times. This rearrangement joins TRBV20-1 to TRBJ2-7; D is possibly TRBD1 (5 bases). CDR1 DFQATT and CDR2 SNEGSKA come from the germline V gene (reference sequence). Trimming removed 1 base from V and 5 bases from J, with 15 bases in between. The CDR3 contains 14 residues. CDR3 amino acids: CSARVSWAGNEQYF. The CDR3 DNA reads TGCAGTGCTAGAGTCTCTTGGGCAGGGAACGAGCAGTACTTC.

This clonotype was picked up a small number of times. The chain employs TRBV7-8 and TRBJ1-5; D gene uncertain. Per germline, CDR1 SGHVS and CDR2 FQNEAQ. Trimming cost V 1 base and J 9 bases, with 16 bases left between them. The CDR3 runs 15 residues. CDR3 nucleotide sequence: TGTGCCAGCAGCTTAGGCACCGGCTCCACGGGGCCCCAGCATTTT. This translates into CASSLGTGSTGPQHF.

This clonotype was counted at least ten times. Here the CDR3 DNA reads TGTGCCTGGAGCCGGACAGGGATGGCCTATGGCTACACCTTC. Protein sequence: CAWSRTGMAYGYTF. V gene TRBV30 combines with J gene TRBJ1-2; 8 nucleotides agree with TRBD1. Per the germline V gene, CDR1 is GTSNPN and CDR2 is SVGIG (reference sequence). Trimming removed 3 bases from V and 4 bases from J; junction bases left unmatched: 7. The CDR3 sequence is 14 residues long.

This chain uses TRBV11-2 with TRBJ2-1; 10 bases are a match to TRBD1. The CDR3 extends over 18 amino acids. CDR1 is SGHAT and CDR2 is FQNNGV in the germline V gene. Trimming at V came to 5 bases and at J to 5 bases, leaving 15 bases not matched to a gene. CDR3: CASSDNYRDRGSDNEQFF. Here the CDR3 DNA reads TGTGCCAGCAGCGATAACTACCGGGACAGGGGATCGGACAATGAGCAGTTCTTC.

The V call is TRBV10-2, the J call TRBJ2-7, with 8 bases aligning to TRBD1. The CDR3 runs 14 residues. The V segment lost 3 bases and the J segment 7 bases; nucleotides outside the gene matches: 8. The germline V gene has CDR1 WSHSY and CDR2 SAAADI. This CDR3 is CASSDLDRGWEQYF. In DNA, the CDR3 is TGCGCCAGCAGTGATTTAGACAGGGGATGGGAGCAGTACTTC.

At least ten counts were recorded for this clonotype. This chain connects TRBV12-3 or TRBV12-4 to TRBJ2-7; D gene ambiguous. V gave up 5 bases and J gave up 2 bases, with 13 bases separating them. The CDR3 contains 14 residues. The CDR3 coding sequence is TGTGCCAGCAGTCCTCTGACAAAAGCCTACGAGCAGTACTTC. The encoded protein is CASSPLTKAYEQYF.

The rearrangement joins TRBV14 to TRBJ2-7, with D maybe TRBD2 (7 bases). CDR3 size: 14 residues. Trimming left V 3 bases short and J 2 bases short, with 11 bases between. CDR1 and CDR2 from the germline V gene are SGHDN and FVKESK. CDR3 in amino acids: CASSQRGGPYEQYF. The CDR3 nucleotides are TGTGCCAGCAGCCAGAGGGGGGGTCCCTACGAGCAGTACTTC.

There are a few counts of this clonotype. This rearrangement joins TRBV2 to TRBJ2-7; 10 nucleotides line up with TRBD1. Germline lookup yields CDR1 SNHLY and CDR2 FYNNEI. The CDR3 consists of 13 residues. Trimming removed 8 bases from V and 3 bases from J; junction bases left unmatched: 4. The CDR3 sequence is CASRRDRGYEQYF. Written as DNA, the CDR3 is TGTGCCAGCCGAAGGGACAGGGGCTACGAGCAGTACTTC.

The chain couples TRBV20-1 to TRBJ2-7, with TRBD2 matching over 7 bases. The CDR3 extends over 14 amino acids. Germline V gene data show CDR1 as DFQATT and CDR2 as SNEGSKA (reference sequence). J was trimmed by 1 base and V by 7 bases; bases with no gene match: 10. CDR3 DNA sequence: TGCAGTGGTTATACTGCCGGGGGGTCCTACGAGCAGTACTTC. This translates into CSGYTAGGSYEQYF.

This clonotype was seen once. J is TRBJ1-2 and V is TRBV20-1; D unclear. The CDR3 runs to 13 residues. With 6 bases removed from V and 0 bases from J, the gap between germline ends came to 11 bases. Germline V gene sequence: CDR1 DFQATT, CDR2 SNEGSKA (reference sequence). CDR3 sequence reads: CSAPSGTNYGYTF. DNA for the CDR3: TGCAGTGCCCCCTCCGGGACTAACTATGGCTACACCTTC.

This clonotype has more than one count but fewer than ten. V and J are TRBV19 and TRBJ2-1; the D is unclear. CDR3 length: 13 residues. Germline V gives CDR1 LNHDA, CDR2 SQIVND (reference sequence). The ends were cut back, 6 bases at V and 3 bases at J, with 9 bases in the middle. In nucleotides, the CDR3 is TGTGCCAGTAGCCGGGCCCGCTACAATGAGCAGTTCTTC. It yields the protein CASSRARYNEQFF.

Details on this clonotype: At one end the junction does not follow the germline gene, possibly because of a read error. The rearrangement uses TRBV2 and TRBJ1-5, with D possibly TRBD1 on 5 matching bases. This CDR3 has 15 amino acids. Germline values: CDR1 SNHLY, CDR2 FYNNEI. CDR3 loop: CASRPGPQNNQPRHF. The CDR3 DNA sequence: TGTGCCAGCAGACCGGGACCGCAAAACAATCAGCCCCGGCATTTT.

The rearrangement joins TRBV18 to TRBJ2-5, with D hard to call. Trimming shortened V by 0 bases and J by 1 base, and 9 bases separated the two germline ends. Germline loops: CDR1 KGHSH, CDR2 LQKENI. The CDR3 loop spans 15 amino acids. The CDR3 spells CASSPPLRVQETQYF. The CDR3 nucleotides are TGTGCCAGCTCACCACCTCTAAGGGTCCAAGAGACCCAGTACTTC.

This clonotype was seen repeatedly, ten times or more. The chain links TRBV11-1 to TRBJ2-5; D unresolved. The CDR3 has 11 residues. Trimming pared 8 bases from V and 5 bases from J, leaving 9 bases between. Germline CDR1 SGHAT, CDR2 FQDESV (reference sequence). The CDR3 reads CASGEEETQYF. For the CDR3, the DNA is TGTGCCAGCGGAGAGGAGGAGACCCAGTACTTC.

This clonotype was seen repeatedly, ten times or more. CDR3 in DNA: TGTGCCAGCAGCTTAACTTCTAGCGGGACCTACGAGCAGTACTTC. The encoded protein is CASSLTSSGTYEQYF. The chain links TRBV7-2 to TRBJ2-7; 9 positions match TRBD2. The CDR3 loop spans 15 amino acids. After removal of 2 bases from V and 2 bases from J, the junction contained 4 bases not matched to a gene. Germline-derived CDR1 and CDR2 are SGHTA and FQGNSA.

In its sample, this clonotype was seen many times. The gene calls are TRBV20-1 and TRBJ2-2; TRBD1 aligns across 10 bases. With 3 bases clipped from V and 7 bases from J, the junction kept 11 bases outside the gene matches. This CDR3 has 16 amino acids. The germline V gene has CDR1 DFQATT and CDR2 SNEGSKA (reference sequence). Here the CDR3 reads CSASKTGQGFIGELFF. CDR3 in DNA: TGCAGTGCTAGCAAAACGGGACAGGGGTTTATCGGGGAGCTGTTTTTT.

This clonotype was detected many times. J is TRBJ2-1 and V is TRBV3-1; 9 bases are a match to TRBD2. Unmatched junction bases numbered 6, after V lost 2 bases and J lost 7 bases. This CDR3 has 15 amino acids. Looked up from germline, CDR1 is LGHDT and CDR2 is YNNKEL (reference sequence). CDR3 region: CASSQRAGGGNEQFF. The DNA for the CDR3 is TGTGCCAGCAGCCAACGAGCGGGAGGCGGTAATGAGCAGTTCTTC.

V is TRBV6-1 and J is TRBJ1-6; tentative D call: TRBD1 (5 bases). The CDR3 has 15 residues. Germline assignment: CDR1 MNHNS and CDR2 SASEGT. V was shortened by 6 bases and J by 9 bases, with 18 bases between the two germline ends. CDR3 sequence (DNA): TGTGCCAGCAGGAACGCGGGGGGAGAGGGTTCACCCCTCCACTTT. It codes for CASRNAGGEGSPLHF.

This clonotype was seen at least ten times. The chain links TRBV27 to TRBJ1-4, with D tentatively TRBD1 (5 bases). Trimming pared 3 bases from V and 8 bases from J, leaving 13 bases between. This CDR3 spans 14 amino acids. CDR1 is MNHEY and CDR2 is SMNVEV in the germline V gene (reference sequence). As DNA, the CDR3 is TGTGCCAGCAGTTTGTGGGGGATAGGCGAAAAACTGTTTTTT. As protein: CASSLWGIGEKLFF.

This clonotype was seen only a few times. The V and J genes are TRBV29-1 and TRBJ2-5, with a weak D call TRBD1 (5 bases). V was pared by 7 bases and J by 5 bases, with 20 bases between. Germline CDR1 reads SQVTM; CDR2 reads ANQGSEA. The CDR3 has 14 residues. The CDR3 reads CSAGWGMGSETQYF. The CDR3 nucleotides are TGCAGCGCTGGGTGGGGCATGGGGTCTGAGACCCAGTACTTC.

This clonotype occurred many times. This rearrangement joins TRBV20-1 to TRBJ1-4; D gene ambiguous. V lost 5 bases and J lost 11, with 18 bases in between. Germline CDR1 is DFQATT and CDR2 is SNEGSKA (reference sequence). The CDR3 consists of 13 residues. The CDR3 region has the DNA TGCAGTGCTCCCGAACTACTCAGAGGCAAACTGTTTTTT. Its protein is CSAPELLRGKLFF.

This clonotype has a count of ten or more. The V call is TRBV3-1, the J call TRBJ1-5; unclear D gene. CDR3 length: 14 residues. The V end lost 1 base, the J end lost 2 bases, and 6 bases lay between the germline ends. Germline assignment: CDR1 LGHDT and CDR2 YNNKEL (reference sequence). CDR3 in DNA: TGTGCCAGCAGCCAAGGCGGAGGCAATCAGCCCCAGCATTTT. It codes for CASSQGGGNQPQHF.